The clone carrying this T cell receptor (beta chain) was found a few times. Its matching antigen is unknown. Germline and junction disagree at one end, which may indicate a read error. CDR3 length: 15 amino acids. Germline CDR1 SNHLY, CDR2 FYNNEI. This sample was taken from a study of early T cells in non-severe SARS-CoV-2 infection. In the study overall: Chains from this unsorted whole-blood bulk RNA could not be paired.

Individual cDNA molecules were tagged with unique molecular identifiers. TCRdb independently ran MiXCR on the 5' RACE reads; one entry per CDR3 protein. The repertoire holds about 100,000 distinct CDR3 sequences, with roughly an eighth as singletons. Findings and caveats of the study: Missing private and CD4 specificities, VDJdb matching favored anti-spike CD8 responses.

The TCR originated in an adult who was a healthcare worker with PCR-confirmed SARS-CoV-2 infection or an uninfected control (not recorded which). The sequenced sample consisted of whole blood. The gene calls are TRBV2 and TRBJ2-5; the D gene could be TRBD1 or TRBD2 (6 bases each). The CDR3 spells CACSDVEGVGETQYF. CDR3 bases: TGTGCCTGCAGTGATGTGGAGGGGGTAGGGGAGACCCAGTACTTC.